This T cell receptor beta chain emerged from a study of human T cells and chemical hapten exposure. Study details: Per-sample variation in TCR yield stemmed mainly from small pooled library volume differences. Overall study results and limits: Following DPC sensitization, TCRs present above 1 in 1000 frequency showed no change.

Losses at the gene ends were 6 bases for V and 2 bases for J; bases not matched to a gene: 6. The CDR3 is 15 amino acids. CDR1 MNHEY and CDR2 SVGEGT come from the germline V gene. During construction of the library, unique molecular identifiers were attached to individual cDNA molecules for quantitative, reproducible TCR counting. As handled by the study authors: TCRs per sample had a median of around 100,000 and ranged from about 20,000 to 750,000. In TCRdb, the RACE reads were re-called with MiXCR into one record per CDR3 protein. TCRdb, rather than the study authors, made the V and J calls. The profile shows roughly 120,000 distinct CDR3 sequences, approximately 8.3% of them singletons. Stated time point: healthy volunteer bleed at 2 weeks. It was from unfractionated whole blood that total RNA was extracted. This clonotype was found many times. Its antigen is as yet unknown.

What was sequenced was whole blood. The receptor was isolated from a male donor in good health. Some clones in this sample may be carry-over from other donors' samples. This rearrangement joins TRBV6-2 or TRBV6-3 to TRBJ2-7; 11 positions match TRBD2. CDR3 DNA: TGTGCCAGCAGCACTAGCGGGAGACCGACCTACGAGCAGTACTTC. Amino acids: CASSTSGRPTYEQYF.